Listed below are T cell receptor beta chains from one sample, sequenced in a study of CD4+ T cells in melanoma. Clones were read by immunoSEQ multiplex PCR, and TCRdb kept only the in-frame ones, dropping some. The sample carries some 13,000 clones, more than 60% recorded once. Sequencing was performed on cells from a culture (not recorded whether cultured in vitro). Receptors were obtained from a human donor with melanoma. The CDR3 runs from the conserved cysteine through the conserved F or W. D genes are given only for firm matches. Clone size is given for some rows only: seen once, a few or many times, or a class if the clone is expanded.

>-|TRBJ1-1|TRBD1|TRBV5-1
TGCGCCAGCAAAGGGACAGGGGTTTGGTACACTGAAGCTTTCTTT
CASKGTGVWYTEAFF
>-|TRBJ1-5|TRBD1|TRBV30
TGTGCCTGGAGTAACCCGGGACAGTTCAATCAGCCCCAGCATTTT
CAWSNPGQFNQPQHF
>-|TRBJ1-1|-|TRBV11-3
TGTGCCAGCAGCTTAGGTGGGGACACTGAAGCTTTCTTT
CASSLGGDTEAFF
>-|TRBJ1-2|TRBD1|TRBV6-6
TGTGCCAGCAGCAAGAATAGGACAGGGCCCTATGGCTACACCTTC
CASSKNRTGPYGYTF
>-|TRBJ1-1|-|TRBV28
TGTGCCAGCAAGGGGACTGAAGCTTTCTTT
CASKGTEAFF
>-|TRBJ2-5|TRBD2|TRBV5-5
TGTGCCAGCAGCCTCGGACTAGCGGCGAGGGTTGAGACCCAGTACTTC
CASSLGLAARVETQYF
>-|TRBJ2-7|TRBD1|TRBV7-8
TGTGCCAGCACGACCGGACAGGGGACAGCTGAGCAGTACTTC
CASTTGQGTAEQYF
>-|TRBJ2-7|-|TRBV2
TGTGCCAGCGTTTACGGGGATTCCTACGAGCAGTACTTC
CASVYGDSYEQYF
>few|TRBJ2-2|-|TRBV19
TGTGCCAGTAGTATAGATGGGGCAGGCGGGGAGCTGTTTTTT
CASSIDGAGGELFF
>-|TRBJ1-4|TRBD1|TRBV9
TGTGCCAGCAGCGCACAGGGGAAGGTAGTAGAAAAGCTGTTTTTT
CASSAQGKVVEKLFF
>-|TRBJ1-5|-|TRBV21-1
TGTGCCAGCAGCAAAGCAGGGCACAGGGTATCGCCCCAGCATTTT
CASSKAGHRVSPQHF
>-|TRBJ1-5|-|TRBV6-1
TGTGCCAGCAGTGACGTCAGGAATCAGCCCCAGCATTTT
CASSDVRNQPQHF
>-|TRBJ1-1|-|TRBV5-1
TGCGCCAGCAGCTTACGGGGCACGAACACTGAAGCTTTCTTT
CASSLRGTNTEAFF
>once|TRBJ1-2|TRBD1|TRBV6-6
TGTGCCAGCAGTTCCACCGGACAGGCCTATGGCTACACCTTC
CASSSTGQAYGYTF
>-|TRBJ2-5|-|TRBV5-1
TGCGCCAGCAGCGGAAATACAGGAGGTCAAGAGACCCAGTACTTC
CASSGNTGGQETQYF
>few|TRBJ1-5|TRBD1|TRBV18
TGTGCCAGCTCAGCGACAGGGGGAAGATTGGGTAGCAATCAGCCCCAGCATTTT
CASSATGGRLGSNQPQHF
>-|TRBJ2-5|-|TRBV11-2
TGTGCCAGCAGCGGGCAAGCGGTACCCTCAGAGACCCAGTACTTC
CASSGQAVPSETQYF
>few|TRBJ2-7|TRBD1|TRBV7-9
TGTGCCAGCAGCTTCGAGGGGGCTTCGGTCTACGAGCAGTACTTC
CASSFEGASVYEQYF
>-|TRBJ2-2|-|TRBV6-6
TGTGCCAGCAGACCTCAGGGAGAGGGCGCCGGGGAGCTGTTTTTT
CASRPQGEGAGELFF
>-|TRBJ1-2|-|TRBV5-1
TGCGCCAGCAGCCCGCGGGACTCAGGGGCAGGGGGCTACACCTTC
CASSPRDSGAGGYTF
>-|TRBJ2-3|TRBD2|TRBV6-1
TGTGCCAGCGCCGTAACTAGCGGCCTTGGGTCGCAGTATTTT
CASAVTSGLGSQYF
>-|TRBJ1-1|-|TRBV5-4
TGTGCCAGCAGCTTGTACGAGCGGTTGAACACTGAAGCTTTCTTT
CASSLYERLNTEAFF
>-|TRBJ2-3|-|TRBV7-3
TGTGCCAGCAGCCCCGGTTCTAGCGCCGCAGATACGCAGTATTTT
CASSPGSSAADTQYF
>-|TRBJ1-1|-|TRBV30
TGTGCCTGGAGTAGAATAGGGAGGGTCCCTGGGGGCACTGAAGCTTTCTTT
CAWSRIGRVPGGTEAFF
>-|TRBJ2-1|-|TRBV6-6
TGTGCCAGCAATTCGCGCGGGTCCCTCTCCTACAATGAGCAGTTCTTC
CASNSRGSLSYNEQFF
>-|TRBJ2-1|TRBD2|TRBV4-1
TGCGCCAGCAGCCAAGATCCCCGCAGTAGCGGGGGGATCCGTAGCAATGAGCAGTTCTTC
CASSQDPRSSGGIRSNEQFF
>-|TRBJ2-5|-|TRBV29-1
TGCAGCGTTGAAGGACAGACCGGGGAGACCCAGTACTTC
CSVEGQTGETQYF
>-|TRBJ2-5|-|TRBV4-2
TGTGCCAGCAGCCAAGAAATGGGTCGCGAGACCCAGTACTTC
CASSQEMGRETQYF
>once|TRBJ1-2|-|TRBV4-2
TGTGCCAGCAGCTTGACAGGAATAATCTATGGCTACACCTTC
CASSLTGIIYGYTF
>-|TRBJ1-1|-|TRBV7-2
TGTGCCAGCAGCTTAGCGCATCTGGGTTCCACTGAAGCTTTCTTT
CASSLAHLGSTEAFF
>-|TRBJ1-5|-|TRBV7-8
TGTGCCAGCAGCTTAGCGAGTACAAACAATCAGCCCCAGCATTTT
CASSLASTNNQPQHF
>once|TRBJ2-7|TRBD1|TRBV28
TGTGCCAGCAGAGGCTACGGGACAGGGAAGGACGAGCAGTACTTC
CASRGYGTGKDEQYF
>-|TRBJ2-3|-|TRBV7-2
TGTGCCAGCAGCTTAGATCGAGGGGGCACAGATACGCAGTATTTT
CASSLDRGGTDTQYF
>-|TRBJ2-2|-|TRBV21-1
-
CASSFGAGNTGELFF
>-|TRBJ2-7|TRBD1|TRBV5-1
TGCGCCAGCACCGAGACCGGGACAGGAAGGCAAGAGCAGTACTTC
CASTETGTGRQEQYF
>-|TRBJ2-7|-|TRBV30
TGTGCCTGGAGCAGGGGACAACTCTACGAGCAGTACTTC
CAWSRGQLYEQYF
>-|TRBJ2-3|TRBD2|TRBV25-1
TGTCCGAGCGGAATGCCGGGACTAGCGGGGGGGAGGGCAGATACGCAGTATTTT
CPSGMPGLAGGRADTQYF
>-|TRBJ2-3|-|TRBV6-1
TGTGCCAGCAGTCTGGACCTGAGGACAGATACGCAGTATTTT
CASSLDLRTDTQYF
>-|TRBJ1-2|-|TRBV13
TGTGCCAGCAGCTCGGGGGGGGAACCCTATGGCTACACCTTC
CASSSGGEPYGYTF
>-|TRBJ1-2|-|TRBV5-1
TGCGCCAGCAGCCTCGACGCTACTGGCTACACCTTC
CASSLDATGYTF
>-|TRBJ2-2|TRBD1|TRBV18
TGTGCCAGCTCACCAACCGGGACAGGGGTCACCGGGGAGCTGTTTTTT
CASSPTGTGVTGELFF
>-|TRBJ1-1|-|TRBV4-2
TGTGCCAGCAGCTCGGACGATTACACTGAAGCTTTCTTT
CASSSDDYTEAFF
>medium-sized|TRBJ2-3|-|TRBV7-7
TGTGCCAGCAGCTTAGCGCGAAGGGATACGCAGTATTTT
CASSLARRDTQYF
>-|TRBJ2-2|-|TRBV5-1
TGCGCCAGCAGCTTGGGGACCGGCCCCGGGGAGCTGTTTTTT
CASSLGTGPGELFF
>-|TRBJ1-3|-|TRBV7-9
TGTGCCAGCAGCTTAGGACGAGCTGGAAACACCATATATTTT
CASSLGRAGNTIYF
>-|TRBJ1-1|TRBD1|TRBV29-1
TGCAGCTTTTGGGACAGGGGGAACACTGAAGCTTTCTTT
CSFWDRGNTEAFF
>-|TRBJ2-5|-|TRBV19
TGTGCCAGTAGTATGACCGGGACCGGTCGGGAGACCCAGTACTTC
CASSMTGTGRETQYF
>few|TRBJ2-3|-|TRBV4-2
TGTGCCAGCAGCTCGGGTGGGCGGGGCCTAAGCACAGATACGCAGTATTTT
CASSSGGRGLSTDTQYF
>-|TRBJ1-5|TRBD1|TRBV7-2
TGTGCCAGCAGCCTCGGGACAGGGGGGCCCCAGCCCCAGCATTTT
CASSLGTGGPQPQHF
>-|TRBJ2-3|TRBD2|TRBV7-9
TGTGCCAGCAGCCGCCTACTAGCGGGGACTACAGATACGCAGTATTTT
CASSRLLAGTTDTQYF
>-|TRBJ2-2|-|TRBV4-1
TGCGCCAGCAGCCTAGTGGGGGTGACCGGGGAGCTGTTTTTT
CASSLVGVTGELFF
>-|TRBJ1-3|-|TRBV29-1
TGCAGCGGGGGGGGTGGAGTGACTGGAAACACCATATATTTT
CSGGGGVTGNTIYF
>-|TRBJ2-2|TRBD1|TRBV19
TGTGCCAGTAGTGGGACAGGAACCGGGGAGCTGTTTTTT
CASSGTGTGELFF
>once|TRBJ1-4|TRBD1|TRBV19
TGTGCCAGTCGCGCCGGGACAGCTAATGAAAAACTGTTTTTT
CASRAGTANEKLFF
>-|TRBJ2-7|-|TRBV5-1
TGCGCCAGCAGCTACCAAGGGGGGGCCTTTTACGAGCAGTACTTC
CASSYQGGAFYEQYF
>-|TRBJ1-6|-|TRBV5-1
TGCGCCAGCAGCTTGGGGCGGAATTCACCCCTCCACTTT
CASSLGRNSPLHF
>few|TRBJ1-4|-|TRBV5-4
TGTGCCAGCAGCCGATCGGAGGCCATAAATGAAAAACTGTTTTTT
CASSRSEAINEKLFF